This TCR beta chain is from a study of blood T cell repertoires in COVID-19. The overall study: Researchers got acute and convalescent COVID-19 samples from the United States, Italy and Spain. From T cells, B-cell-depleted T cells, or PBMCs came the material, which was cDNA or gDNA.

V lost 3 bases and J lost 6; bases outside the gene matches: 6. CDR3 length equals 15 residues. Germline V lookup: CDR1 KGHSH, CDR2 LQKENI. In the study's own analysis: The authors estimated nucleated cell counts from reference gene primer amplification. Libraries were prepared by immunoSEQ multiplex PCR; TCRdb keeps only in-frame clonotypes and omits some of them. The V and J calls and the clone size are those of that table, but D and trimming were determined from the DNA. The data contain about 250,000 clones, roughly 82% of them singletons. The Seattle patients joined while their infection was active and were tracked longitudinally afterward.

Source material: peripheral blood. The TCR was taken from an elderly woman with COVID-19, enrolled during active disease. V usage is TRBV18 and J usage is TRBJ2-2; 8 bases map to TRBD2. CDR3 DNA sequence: TGTGCCAGCTCACCGGCCCTAGCGGGCCCCGGGGAGCTGTTTTTT. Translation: CASSPALAGPGELFF.